This T cell receptor (beta chain) was found in a study of T-cell memory formation after mild COVID-19. Overall study: Largely, TCR clusters stayed within a single donor.

TCRdb analysed the 5' RACE reads with MiXCR anew, one entry per CDR3 protein. The table includes around 300,000 distinct CDR3 sequences, around 15% detected once. The V and J ends lost 5 bases and 0 bases respectively, with 17 bases between them. This CDR3 comprises 18 residues. From germline, CDR1 is LNHDA and CDR2 SQIVND (reference sequence). Findings and caveats of the study: Clones shrinking between day 15 and 85 showed a balanced CD4/CD8 split, and those that grew later tilted toward CD4+. Whether second-wave clones peaking at day 37 were SARS-CoV-2 specific went unconfirmed. CD8+ contracting clones occupied EMRA, while CD4+ ones occupied mainly CM and EM.

On this clonotype itself: Its antigen is as yet unknown.

Sequencing was carried out using PBMCs or a T cell subset sorted from them (not recorded which). This receptor was obtained from a young man who had mild COVID-19 (a few samples of this study predate the infection). Cell type and time point are not known. This chain connects TRBV19 to TRBJ2-6; D is unresolved. Written as DNA, the CDR3 is TGTGCCAGTAGTCCCGGTGAGGTTTCTTCCTCTGGGGCCAACGTCCTGACTTTC. It translates to CASSPGEVSSSGANVLTF.